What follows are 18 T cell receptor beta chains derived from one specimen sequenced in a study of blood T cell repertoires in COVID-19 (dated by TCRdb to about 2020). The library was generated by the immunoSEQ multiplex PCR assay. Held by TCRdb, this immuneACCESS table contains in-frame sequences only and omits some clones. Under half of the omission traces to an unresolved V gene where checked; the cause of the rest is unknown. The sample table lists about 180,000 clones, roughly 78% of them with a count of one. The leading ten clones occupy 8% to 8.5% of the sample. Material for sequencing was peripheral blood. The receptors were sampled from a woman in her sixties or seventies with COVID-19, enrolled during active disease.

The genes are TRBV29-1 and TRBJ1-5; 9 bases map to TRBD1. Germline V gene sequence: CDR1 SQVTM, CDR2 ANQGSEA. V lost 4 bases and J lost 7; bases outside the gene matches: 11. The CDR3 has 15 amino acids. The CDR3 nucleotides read TGCAGCGTTGTGGTTACAGGGGGCAGAGGGCAGCCCCAGCATTTT. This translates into CSVVVTGGRGQPQHF.

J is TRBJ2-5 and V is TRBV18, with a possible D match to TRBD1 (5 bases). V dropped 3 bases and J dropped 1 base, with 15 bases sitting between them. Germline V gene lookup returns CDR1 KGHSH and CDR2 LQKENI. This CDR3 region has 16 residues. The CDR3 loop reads CASSPDWGRLQETQYF. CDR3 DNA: TGTGCCAGCTCACCCGATTGGGGCAGGCTCCAAGAGACCCAGTACTTC.

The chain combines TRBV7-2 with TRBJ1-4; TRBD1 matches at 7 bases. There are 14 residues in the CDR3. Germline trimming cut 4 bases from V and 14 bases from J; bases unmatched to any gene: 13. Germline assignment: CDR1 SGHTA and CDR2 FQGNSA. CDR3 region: CASSSGRGPRGLFF. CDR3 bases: TGTGCCAGCAGCTCAGGACGCGGGCCCAGGGGGCTGTTTTTT.

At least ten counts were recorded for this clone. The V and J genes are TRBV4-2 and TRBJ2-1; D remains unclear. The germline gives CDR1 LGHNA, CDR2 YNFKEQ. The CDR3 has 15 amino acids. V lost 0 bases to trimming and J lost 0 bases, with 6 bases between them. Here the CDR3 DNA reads TGTGCCAGCAGCCAAGATAAAAACTCCTACAATGAGCAGTTCTTC. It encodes CASSQDKNSYNEQFF.

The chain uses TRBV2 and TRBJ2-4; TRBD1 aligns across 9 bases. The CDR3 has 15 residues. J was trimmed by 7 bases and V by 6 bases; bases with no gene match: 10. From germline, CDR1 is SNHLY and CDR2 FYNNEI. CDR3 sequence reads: CASSPGTGFINIQYF. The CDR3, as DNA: TGTGCCAGCAGCCCCGGGACAGGGTTTATTAACATTCAGTACTTC.

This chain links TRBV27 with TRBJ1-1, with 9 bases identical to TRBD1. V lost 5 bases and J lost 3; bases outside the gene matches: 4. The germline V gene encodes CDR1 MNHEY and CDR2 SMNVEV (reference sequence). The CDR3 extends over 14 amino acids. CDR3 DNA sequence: TGTGCCAGCAGTACCTGGACAGGGGACACTGAAGCTTTCTTT. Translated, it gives CASSTWTGDTEAFF.

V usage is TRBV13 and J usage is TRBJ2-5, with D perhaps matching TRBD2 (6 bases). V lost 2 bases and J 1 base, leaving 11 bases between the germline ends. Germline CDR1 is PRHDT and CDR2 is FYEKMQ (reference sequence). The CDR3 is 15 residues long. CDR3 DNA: TGTGCCAGCAGCTTATCTGCGGGGATCCAAGAGACCCAGTACTTC. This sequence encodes CASSLSAGIQETQYF.

The DNA of the CDR3 is TGTGCCAGTAGTATAGAGAGACGGACTAGCGGGGAGCTGTTTTTT. Translated, it gives CASSIERRTSGELFF. This chain uses TRBV19 with TRBJ2-2; 7 nucleotides match TRBD2. Germline CDR1 LNHDA, CDR2 SQIVND (reference sequence). After removal of 0 bases from V and 7 bases from J, the junction contained 5 bases not matched to a gene. The CDR3 is made up of 15 amino acids.

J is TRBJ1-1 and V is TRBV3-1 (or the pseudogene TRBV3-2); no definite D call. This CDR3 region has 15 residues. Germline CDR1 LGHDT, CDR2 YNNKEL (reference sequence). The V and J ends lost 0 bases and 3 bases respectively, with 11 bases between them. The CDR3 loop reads CASSQEYKRYTEAFF. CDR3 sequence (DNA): TGTGCCAGCAGCCAAGAGTATAAGAGGTACACTGAAGCTTTCTTT.

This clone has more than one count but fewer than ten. CDR3 protein: CASSLTGTNTGELFF. In DNA form, the CDR3 reads TGTGCCAGCAGCCTGACAGGGACGAACACCGGGGAGCTGTTTTTT. The chain has TRBV6-2 or TRBV6-3 and TRBJ2-2; 7 bases are shared with TRBD1. The CDR3 covers 15 residues. With 6 bases clipped from V and 0 bases from J, the junction kept 4 bases outside the gene matches. Germline assignment: CDR1 MNHEY and CDR2 SVGEGT.

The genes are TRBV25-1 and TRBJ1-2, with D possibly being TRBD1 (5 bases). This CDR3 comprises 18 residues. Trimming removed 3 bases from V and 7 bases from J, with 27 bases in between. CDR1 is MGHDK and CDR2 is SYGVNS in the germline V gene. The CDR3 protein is CASSEGTLWMGSSGGYTF. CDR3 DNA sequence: TGTGCCAGCAGTGAGGGGACTCTCTGGATGGGGAGTAGCGGTGGCTACACCTTC.

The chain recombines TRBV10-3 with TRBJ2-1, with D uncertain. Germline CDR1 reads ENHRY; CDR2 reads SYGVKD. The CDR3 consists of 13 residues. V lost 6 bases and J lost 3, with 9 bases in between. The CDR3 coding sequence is TGTGCCATCAGCCTAGGAGACTACAATGAGCAGTTCTTC. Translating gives CAISLGDYNEQFF.

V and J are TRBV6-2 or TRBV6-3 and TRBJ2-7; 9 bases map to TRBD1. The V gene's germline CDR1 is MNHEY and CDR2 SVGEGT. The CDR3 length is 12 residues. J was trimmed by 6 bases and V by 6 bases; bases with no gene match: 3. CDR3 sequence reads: CASSWDRVEQYF. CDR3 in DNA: TGTGCCAGCAGCTGGGACAGGGTCGAGCAGTACTTC.

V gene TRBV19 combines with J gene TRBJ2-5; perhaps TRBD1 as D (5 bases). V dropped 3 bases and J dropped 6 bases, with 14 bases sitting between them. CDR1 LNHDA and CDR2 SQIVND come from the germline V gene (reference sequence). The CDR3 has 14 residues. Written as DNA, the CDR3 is TGTGCCAGTAGTATGGGCGGAAGGGGTCAGACCCAGTACTTC. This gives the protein CASSMGGRGQTQYF. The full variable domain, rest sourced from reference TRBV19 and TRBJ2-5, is DGGITQSPKYLFRKEGQNVTLSCEQNLNHDAMYWYRQDPGQGLRLIYYSQIVNDFQKGDIAEGYSVSREKKESFPLTVTSAQKNPTAFYLCASSMGGRGQTQYFGPGTRLLVL.

CDR3 protein: CATSVAGAGGDTQYF. The CDR3 nucleotides read TGTGCCACCAGTGTAGCGGGGGCAGGGGGAGATACGCAGTATTTT. The chain links TRBV24-1 to TRBJ2-3, with 9 bases that match TRBD2. This CDR3 has 15 residues. Unmatched junction bases numbered 7, after V lost 5 bases and J lost 5 bases. Looked up from germline, CDR1 is KGHDR and CDR2 is SFDVKD.

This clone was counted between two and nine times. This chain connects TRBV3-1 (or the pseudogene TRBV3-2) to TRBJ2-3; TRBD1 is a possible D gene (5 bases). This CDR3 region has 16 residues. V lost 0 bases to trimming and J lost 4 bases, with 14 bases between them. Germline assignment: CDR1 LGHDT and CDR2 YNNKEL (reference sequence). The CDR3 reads CASSQEGAGWADTQYF. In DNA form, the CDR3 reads TGTGCCAGCAGCCAAGAAGGGGCAGGGTGGGCAGATACGCAGTATTTT.

The CDR3 protein is CATSDGTAYSYEQYF. In DNA, the CDR3 is TGTGCCACCAGTGATGGGACAGCTTATTCCTACGAGCAGTACTTC. V usage is TRBV24-1 and J usage is TRBJ2-7, with TRBD1 matching over 7 bases. The CDR3 extends over 15 amino acids. Germline lookup yields CDR1 KGHDR and CDR2 SFDVKD. The V and J ends lost 3 bases and 1 base, in that order; junction bases with no gene match: 5.

CDR3 DNA sequence: TGTGCCATCAGTGAGTCGCCTCCAGGACAGTCAACCCAAGAGACCCAGTACTTC. Translated: CAISESPPGQSTQETQYF. The chain employs TRBV10-3 and TRBJ2-5; perhaps TRBD1 as D (6 bases). The CDR3 sequence is 18 residues long. Per germline, CDR1 ENHRY and CDR2 SYGVKD. Trimming stripped 0 bases from V and 1 base from J, with 18 bases between.